This TCR beta chain was obtained from a study of blood T cell repertoires in COVID-19. Study context: Donors in the United States, Italy and Spain gave samples during acute or convalescent COVID-19. From T cells, B-cell-depleted T cells, or PBMCs came the material, which was cDNA or gDNA.

Original handling: It was from reference gene primer amplification that nucleated cell counts were estimated. Clones were read by immunoSEQ multiplex PCR, and TCRdb kept only the in-frame ones, dropping some. The V and J calls and clone size come from that table; D and trimming were worked out from the DNA. The table includes more than 95,000 clones, roughly four fifths detected once. The CDR3 is 15 amino acids. V trimming: 10 bases; J trimming: 4 bases; junction bases outside the gene matches: 13. Germline CDR1 MNHEY, CDR2 SMNVEV (reference sequence). This clone showed up just once. Sequenced sample: peripheral blood. The chain couples TRBV27 to TRBJ1-3; 7 nucleotides line up with TRBD1. The TCR was taken from a man aged 55-75 years with acute or convalescent COVID-19. Here the CDR3 DNA reads TGTGCCACTCGGGACAGCGGCCCTCCGGGAAACACCATATATTTT. Protein product: CATRDSGPPGNTIYF.